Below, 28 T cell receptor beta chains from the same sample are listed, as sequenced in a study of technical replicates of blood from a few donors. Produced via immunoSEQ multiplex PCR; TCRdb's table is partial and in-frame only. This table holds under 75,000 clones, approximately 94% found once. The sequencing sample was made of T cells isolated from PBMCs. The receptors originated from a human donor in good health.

The CDR3 spells CVRSLLWSGSYENEQFF. CDR3 DNA sequence: TGTGTCAGAAGCCTACTATGGAGCGGGAGCTATGAGAATGAGCAGTTCTTC. The V and J genes are TRBV7-5 and TRBJ2-1; the table calls TRBD2, which could not be checked here. TRBV7-5 has pseudogene status. This CDR3 contains 17 residues.

The CDR3 reads CASSQAGLKHGLWGQYF. CDR3 coding DNA: TGCGCCAGCAGCCAAGCTGGACTCAAGCACGGTCTGTGGGGCCAGTACTTC. This chain links TRBV4-1 with TRBJ2-5; D perhaps matches TRBD2 (5 bases). Trimming took 1 base from V and 10 from J, leaving 25 bases between them. The germline V gene encodes CDR1 MGHRA and CDR2 YSYEKL. The CDR3 has 17 residues.

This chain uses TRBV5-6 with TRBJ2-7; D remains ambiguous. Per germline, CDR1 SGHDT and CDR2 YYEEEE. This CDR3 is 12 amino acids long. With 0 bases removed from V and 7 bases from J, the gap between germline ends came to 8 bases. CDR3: CASSLEHQEQYF. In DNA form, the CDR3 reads TGTGCCAGCAGCTTGGAGCACCAAGAGCAGTACTTC.

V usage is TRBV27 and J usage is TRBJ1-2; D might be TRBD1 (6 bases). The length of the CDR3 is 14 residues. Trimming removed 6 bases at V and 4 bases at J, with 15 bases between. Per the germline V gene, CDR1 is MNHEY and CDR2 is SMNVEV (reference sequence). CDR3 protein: CASRPGGLGYGYTF. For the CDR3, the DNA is TGTGCCAGCAGGCCGGGGGGGCTCGGCTATGGCTACACCTTC.

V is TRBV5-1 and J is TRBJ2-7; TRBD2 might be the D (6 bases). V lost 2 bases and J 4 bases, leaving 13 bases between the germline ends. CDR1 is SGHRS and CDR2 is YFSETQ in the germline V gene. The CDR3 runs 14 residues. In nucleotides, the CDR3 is TGCGCCAGCAGCTTAGAGGGAGGCACATACGAGCAGTACTTC. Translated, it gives CASSLEGGTYEQYF.

The chain's CDR3 is CASSPGGGIYNEQFF. The CDR3 DNA reads as TGTGCCAGCAGCCCGGGGGGGGGAATTTACAATGAGCAGTTCTTC. This chain joins TRBV7-9 and TRBJ2-1, with 8 bases matching TRBD2. The CDR3 contains 15 residues. Germline assignment: CDR1 SEHNR and CDR2 FQNEAQ (reference sequence). Losses at the gene ends were 5 bases for V and 4 bases for J; bases not matched to a gene: 7. Full variable domain (remainder filled in from reference TRBV7-9 and TRBJ2-1): DTGVSQNPRHKITKRGQNVTFRCDPISEHNRLYWYRQTLGQGPEFLTYFQNEAQLEKSRLLSDRFSAERPKGSFSTLEIQRTEQGDSAMYLCASSPGGGIYNEQFFGPGTRLTVL.

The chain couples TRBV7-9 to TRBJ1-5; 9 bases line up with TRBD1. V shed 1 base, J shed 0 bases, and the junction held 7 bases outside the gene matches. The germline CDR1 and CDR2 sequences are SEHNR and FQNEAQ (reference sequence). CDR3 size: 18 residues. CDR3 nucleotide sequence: TGTGCCAGCAGCTTAGGACAGGGGGGTCTTGGTAGCAATCAGCCCCAGCATTTT. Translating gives CASSLGQGGLGSNQPQHF.

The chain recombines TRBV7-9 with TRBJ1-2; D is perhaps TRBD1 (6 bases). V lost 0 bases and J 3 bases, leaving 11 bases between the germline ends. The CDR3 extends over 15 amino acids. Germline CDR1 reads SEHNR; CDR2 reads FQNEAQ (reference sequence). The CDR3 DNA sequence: TGTGCCAGCAGCTTAGCAGGGGCAGGGGACTATGGCTACACCTTC. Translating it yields CASSLAGAGDYGYTF.

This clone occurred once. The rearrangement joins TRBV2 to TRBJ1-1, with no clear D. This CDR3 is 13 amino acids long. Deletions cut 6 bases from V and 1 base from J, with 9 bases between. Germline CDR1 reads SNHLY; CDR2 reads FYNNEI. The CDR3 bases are TGTGCCAGCAGCAGACAAACGAACACTGAAGCTTTCTTT. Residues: CASSRQTNTEAFF.

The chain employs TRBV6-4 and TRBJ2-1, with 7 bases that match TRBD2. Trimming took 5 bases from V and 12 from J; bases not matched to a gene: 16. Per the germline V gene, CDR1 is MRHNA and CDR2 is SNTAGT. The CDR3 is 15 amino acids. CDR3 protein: CASSPSLAGGLGQFF. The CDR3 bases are TGTGCCAGCAGTCCCTCTTTAGCGGGCGGTTTGGGGCAGTTCTTC.

CDR3 region: CASREGASTGELFF. For the CDR3, the DNA is TGCGCCAGCAGGGAAGGGGCTTCGACCGGGGAGCTGTTTTTT. The gene calls are TRBV10-2 and TRBJ2-2, with D tentatively TRBD1 (5 bases). Trimming removed 6 bases from V and 5 bases from J, with 13 bases in between. The CDR3 extends over 14 amino acids. Germline V CDR1 and CDR2: WSHSY, SAAADI.

This CDR3 reads CASSPGLFDNEQFF. CDR3 DNA: TGTGCCAGCAGCCCAGGACTATTCGACAATGAGCAGTTCTTC. The chain couples TRBV7-3 to TRBJ2-1; weak D call: TRBD2 (6 bases). The CDR3 is 14 residues long. Germline V CDR1 and CDR2: SGHTA, FQGTGA. Trimming removed 5 bases from V and 5 bases from J, with 13 bases in between.

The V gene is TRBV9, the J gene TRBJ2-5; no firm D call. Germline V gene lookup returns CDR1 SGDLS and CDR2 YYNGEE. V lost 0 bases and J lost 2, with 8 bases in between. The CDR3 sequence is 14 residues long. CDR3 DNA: TGTGCCAGCAGCGTAGAGCCTATACAAGAGACCCAGTACTTC. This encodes CASSVEPIQETQYF.

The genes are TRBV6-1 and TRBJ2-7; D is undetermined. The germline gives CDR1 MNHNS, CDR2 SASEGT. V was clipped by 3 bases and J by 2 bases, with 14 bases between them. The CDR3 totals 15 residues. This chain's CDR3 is CASSDPMTPPYEQYF. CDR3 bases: TGTGCCAGCAGTGATCCCATGACACCTCCCTACGAGCAGTACTTC.

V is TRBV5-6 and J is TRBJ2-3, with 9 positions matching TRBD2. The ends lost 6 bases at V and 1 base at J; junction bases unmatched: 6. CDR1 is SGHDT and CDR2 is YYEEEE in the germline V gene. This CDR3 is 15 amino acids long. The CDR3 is CASIPTSGGTDTQYF. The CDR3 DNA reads TGTGCCAGCATCCCGACTAGCGGAGGCACAGATACGCAGTATTTT. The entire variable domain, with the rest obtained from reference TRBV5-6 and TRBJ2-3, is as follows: DAGVTQSPTHLIKTRGQQVTLRCSPKSGHDTVSWYQQALGQGPQFIFQYYEEEERQRGNFPDRFSGHQFPNYSSELNVNALLLGDSALYLCASIPTSGGTDTQYFGPGTRLTVL.

The CDR3 sequence: CASSLFYGTEAFF. CDR3 coding DNA: TGTGCCAGCAGCCTGTTCTACGGCACTGAAGCTTTCTTT. This chain links TRBV14 with TRBJ1-1; no clear D. Trimming took off 4 bases at V and 4 bases at J, with 10 bases between the two ends. This CDR3 has 13 amino acids. Germline CDR1 is SGHDN and CDR2 is FVKESK.

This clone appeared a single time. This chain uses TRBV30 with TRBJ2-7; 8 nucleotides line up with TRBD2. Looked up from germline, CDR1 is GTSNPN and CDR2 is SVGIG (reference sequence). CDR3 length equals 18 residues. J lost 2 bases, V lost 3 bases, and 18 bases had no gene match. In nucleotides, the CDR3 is TGTGCCTGGAGCGTACGAACTGACCCGGGAGGGGACCCCTACGAGCAGTACTTC. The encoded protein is CAWSVRTDPGGDPYEQYF.

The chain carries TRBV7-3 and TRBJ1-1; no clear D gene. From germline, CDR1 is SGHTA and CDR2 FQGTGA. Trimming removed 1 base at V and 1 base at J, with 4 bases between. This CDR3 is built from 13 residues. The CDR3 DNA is TGTGCCAGCAGCTTAAGCAGGAACACTGAAGCTTTCTTT. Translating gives CASSLSRNTEAFF.

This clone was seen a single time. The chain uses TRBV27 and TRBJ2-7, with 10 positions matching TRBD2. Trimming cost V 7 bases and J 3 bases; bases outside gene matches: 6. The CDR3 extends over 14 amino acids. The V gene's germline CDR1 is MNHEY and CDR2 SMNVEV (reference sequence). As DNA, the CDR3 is TGTGCCAGCACCCCAGTAGCGGGAGGCTACGAGCAGTACTTC. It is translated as CASTPVAGGYEQYF.

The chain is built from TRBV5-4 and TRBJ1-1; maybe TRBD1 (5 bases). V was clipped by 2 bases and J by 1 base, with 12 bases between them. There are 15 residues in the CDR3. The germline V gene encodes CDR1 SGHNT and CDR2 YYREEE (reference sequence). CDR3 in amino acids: CASSFGSGGNTEAFF. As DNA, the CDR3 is TGTGCCAGCAGCTTCGGGAGCGGGGGGAACACTGAAGCTTTCTTT. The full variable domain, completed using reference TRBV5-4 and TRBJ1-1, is ETGVTQSPTHLIKTRGQQVTLRCSSQSGHNTVSWYQQALGQGPQFIFQYYREEENGRGNFPPRFSGLQFPNYSSELNVNALELDDSALYLCASSFGSGGNTEAFFGQGTRLTVV.

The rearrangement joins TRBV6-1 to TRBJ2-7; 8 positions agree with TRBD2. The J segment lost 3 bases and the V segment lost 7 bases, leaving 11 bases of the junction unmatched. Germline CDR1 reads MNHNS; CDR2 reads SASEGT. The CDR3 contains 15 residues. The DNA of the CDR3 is TGTGCCAGCACCCGAGAGCGGGAGTTATTCTACGAGCAGTACTTC. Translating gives CASTRERELFYEQYF.

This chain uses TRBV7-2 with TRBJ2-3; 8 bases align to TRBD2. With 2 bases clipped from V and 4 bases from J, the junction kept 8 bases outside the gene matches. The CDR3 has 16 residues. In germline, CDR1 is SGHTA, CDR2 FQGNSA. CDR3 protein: CASSLPRAGVSDTQYF. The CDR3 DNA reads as TGTGCCAGCAGCTTACCGAGAGCGGGAGTGTCAGATACGCAGTATTTT.

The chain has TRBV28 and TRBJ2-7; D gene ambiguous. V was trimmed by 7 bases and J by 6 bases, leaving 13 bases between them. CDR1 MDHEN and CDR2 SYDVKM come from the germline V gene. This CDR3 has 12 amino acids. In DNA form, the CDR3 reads TGTGCCAGCATCACCCCCTACGGCGAGCAGTACTTC. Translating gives CASITPYGEQYF.

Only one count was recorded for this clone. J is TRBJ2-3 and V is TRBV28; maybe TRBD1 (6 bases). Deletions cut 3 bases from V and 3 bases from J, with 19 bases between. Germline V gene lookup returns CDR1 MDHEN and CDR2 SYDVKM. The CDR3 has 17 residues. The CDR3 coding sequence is TGTGCCAGCAGTTTCCGTCCGGGACAAGTCCTAACAGATACGCAGTATTTT. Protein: CASSFRPGQVLTDTQYF.

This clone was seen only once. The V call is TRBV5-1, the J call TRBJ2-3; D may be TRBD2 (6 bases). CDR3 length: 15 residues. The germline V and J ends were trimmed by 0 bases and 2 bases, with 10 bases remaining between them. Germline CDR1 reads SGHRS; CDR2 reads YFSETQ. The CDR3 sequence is CASSLVGGNTDTQYF. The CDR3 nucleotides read TGCGCCAGCAGCTTGGTTGGGGGGAACACAGATACGCAGTATTTT.

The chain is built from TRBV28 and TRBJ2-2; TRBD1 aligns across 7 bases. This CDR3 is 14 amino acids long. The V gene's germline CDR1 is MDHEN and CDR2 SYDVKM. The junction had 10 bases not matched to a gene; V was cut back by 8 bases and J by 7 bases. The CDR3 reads CASVPGQRIGELFF. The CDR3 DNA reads TGTGCCAGCGTTCCGGGACAGAGAATCGGGGAGCTGTTTTTT.

The CDR3 bases are TGTGCCAGCAGCGTAGGGGTAGCGGGAGGGTCGGATACGCAGTATTTT. This sequence encodes CASSVGVAGGSDTQYF. This chain connects TRBV9 to TRBJ2-3; 11 bases are a match to TRBD2. Germline V gene lookup returns CDR1 SGDLS and CDR2 YYNGEE. V lost 0 bases to trimming and J lost 6 bases; unmatched junction nucleotides: 6. The CDR3 has 16 amino acids.

Written as DNA, the CDR3 is TGTGCCAGCAGCGTACTCAATGAGCAGTTCTTC. Its protein is CASSVLNEQFF. This sequence joins TRBV6-5 and TRBJ2-1; D ambiguous. The CDR3 totals 11 residues. V shed 6 bases and J shed 6 bases, with 6 bases lying between them. CDR1 is MNHEY, CDR2 SVGAGI, per germline.